Listed below are T cell receptor beta chains from one sample, sequenced in a study of spatial heterogeneity in lung cancer. MiXCR, applied by TCRdb to the 5' RACE reads, yields one record per CDR3 protein. The sample consists of fewer than 100,000 distinct CDR3 sequences, just under 20% of them appearing once. The sample consisted of PBMCs, taken at follow-up. All receptors come from a male donor with early-stage non-small cell lung cancer. Each CDR3 is given with its conserved first and last residue. D genes are given only for firm matches. Clone size is shown for a subset of rows, as once, few, many or a class of expanded clone.

j_call | d_call | clone_size | v_call | cdr3_nt | cdr3_aa
TRBJ2-5 | NA | many | TRBV29-1 | TGCAGCGTTGCGGACAGCGTAGGGCGAGAGACCCAGTACTTC | CSVADSVGRETQYF
TRBJ2-6 | TRBD1 | NA | TRBV6-2/TRBV6-3 | TGTGCCAGCAGACAGGGGCCCACCTCTGGGGCCAACGTCCTGACTTTC | CASRQGPTSGANVLTF
TRBJ1-1 | NA | many | TRBV20-1 | TGCAGTGCTAGAGCATACAGGGCCCACGGAGTTTTGCCTGAAGCTTTCTTT | CSARAYRAHGVLPEAFF
TRBJ2-1 | TRBD2 | many | TRBV7-8 | TGTGCCAGCAGCTTATTCGCTAGCGGGAGCTCCTACAATGAGCAGTTCTTC | CASSLFASGSSYNEQFF
TRBJ2-5 | NA | NA | TRBV29-1 | TGCAGCGCTGAAAGGTACAGGGCAGAGACCCAGTACTTC | CSAERYRAETQYF
TRBJ1-1 | NA | few | TRBV5-8 | TGTGCCAGCAGCCTCGCTTCACGGCCCGCTTTCTTT | CASSLASRPAFF
TRBJ1-2 | TRBD1 | NA | TRBV5-1 | TGCGCCAGCAGCTTGCGGACAGGGGGCGATGGCTACACCTTC | CASSLRTGGDGYTF
TRBJ2-3 | NA | NA | TRBV24-1 | TGTGCCACCAGTGGTGCTGTAGAAGTGGACAATCCCGACACAGATACGCAGTATTTT | CATSGAVEVDNPDTDTQYF
TRBJ2-1 | TRBD1 | NA | TRBV6-6 | TGTGCCAGCATCGGACAGGGCTACAATGAGCAGTTCTTC | CASIGQGYNEQFF
TRBJ1-2 | NA | few | TRBV7-2 | TGTGCCAGCAGCCCTGACAGATCCTATGGCTACACCTTC | CASSPDRSYGYTF
TRBJ2-1 | TRBD2 | many | TRBV19 | TGTGCCAGTAGTATTGGGGGGACTAGGATTAATGAGCAGTTCTTC | CASSIGGTRINEQFF
TRBJ1-4 | NA | few | TRBV18 | TGTGCCAGCAACCCAGGGTCTAATGAAAAACTGTTTTTT | CASNPGSNEKLFF
TRBJ2-2 | NA | NA | TRBV5-1 | TGCGCCAGCAGCGGAGGGGACACCGGGGAGCTGTTTTTT | CASSGGDTGELFF
TRBJ1-1 | NA | NA | TRBV5-1 | TGCGCCAGCAAAAGTGACAGAGTGACTGAAGCTTTCTTT | CASKSDRVTEAFF
TRBJ1-1 | NA | many | TRBV20-1 | TGCAGTGCTAGCCAGAACACTGAAGCTTTCTTT | CSASQNTEAFF
TRBJ1-2 | TRBD1 | few | TRBV2 | TGTGCCAGCAGTACCGGACAGGGGGCGCGTGGCTACACCTTC | CASSTGQGARGYTF
TRBJ2-2 | TRBD1 | few | TRBV2 | TGTGCCAGCAAGCTAGGGGGCGCTATCGGGGAGCTGTTTTTT | CASKLGGAIGELFF
TRBJ1-5 | NA | many | TRBV6-2/TRBV6-3 | TGTGCCAGCAGTTACAAAGGGAATCAGCCCCAGCATTTT | CASSYKGNQPQHF
TRBJ2-2 | NA | few | TRBV9 | TGTGCCAGCAGCGTAAGTCACACCGGGGAGCTGTTTTTT | CASSVSHTGELFF
TRBJ2-3 | NA | NA | TRBV7-2 | TGTGCCAGCAGCCGAACCTGGAGGGGTAGCACAGATACGCAGTATTTT | CASSRTWRGSTDTQYF
TRBJ2-1 | TRBD2 | few | TRBV5-1 | TGCGCCAGCAGCTTACGGGGGACTAGCGGGGAGAGTGAGCAGTTCTTC | CASSLRGTSGESEQFF
TRBJ1-5 | NA | many | TRBV5-6 | TGTGCCAGCAGTCTGATGGGGGCTTCAGGCAATCAGCCCCAGCATTTT | CASSLMGASGNQPQHF
TRBJ2-1 | TRBD2 | NA | TRBV20-1 | TGCAGTGCTAGTGCCCGTACTAGCGGGACTTACAATGAGCAGTTCTTC | CSASARTSGTYNEQFF
TRBJ1-5 | NA | few | TRBV2 | TGTGCCAGCAGTCGGAACTGGAGCAATCAGCCCCAGCATTTT | CASSRNWSNQPQHF
TRBJ1-1 | TRBD1 | NA | TRBV4-3 | TGCGCCAGCAGCCTCCGGGACAGGGTGGGGACTGAAGCTTTCTTT | CASSLRDRVGTEAFF
TRBJ1-5 | NA | NA | TRBV30 | TGTGCCTGGAGTGTCGGGGCACAGGATTCTCCCCAGCATTTT | CAWSVGAQDSPQHF
TRBJ1-1 | NA | NA | TRBV29-1 | TGCAGCGTTGGGGGCAGAAAAATCACTGAAGCTTTCTTT | CSVGGRKITEAFF
TRBJ1-4 | TRBD1 | few | TRBV29-1 | TGCAGCGTTACCGGGACAGGGGTCGAAAAACTGTTTTTT | CSVTGTGVEKLFF
TRBJ2-2 | NA | NA | TRBV3-1 | TGTGCCAGCAGCCAGACCAGCGGGTCCGGGGAGCTGTTTTTT | CASSQTSGSGELFF